What follows is one T cell receptor beta chain and its context. No antigen is known for it. These data come from a study of regulatory T cells in long-lasting Graves disease. Study-wide points: Persistent disease was characterized by preferential usage of TRBV28, TRBJ1-2 and TRBJ2-5.

Arm-PCR of CDR3 regions and iRepertoire HTBI primers were used to build TCR beta libraries. A single record per CDR3 protein comes from TCRdb applying MiXCR to the multiplex PCR reads. The profile covers hundreds of thousands of distinct CDR3 sequences, with about 16% appearing a single time and approximately 25% taken by the ten largest. Germline assignment: CDR1 SNHLY and CDR2 FYNNEI. The V end lost 3 bases, the J end lost 4 bases, and 12 bases lay between the germline ends. CDR3 size: 15 residues. Time point indicated: newly diagnosed GD, antithyroid drugs for less than 3 months. With RNA extracted from PBMCs as input, the TCR library was made. The same sample was also used in a study of T cells in Graves' hyperthyroidism and ophthalmopathy. That work states: A lack of ophthalmopathy progression within 18 months defined stable Graves' hyperthyroidism. The primer set for the first-round RT-PCR of the TCR CDR3 was HTBI.

V usage is TRBV2 and J usage is TRBJ2-2; D gene uncertain. This sequence was found in a woman aged 35 to 59 with Graves disease. The specimen comprised peripheral blood mononuclear cells (PBMCs), sampled at new diagnosis, from a patient treated with antithyroid drugs. DNA for the CDR3: TGTGCCAGCAGTGATGGCCAGCCGGGCACCGGGGAGCTGTTTTTT. Its protein is CASSDGQPGTGELFF.